This TCR beta chain derives from a study of blood T cells in healthy people across ages. Donors each provided around 10 milliliters of peripheral blood. Each sample gave at least 7 million isolated PBMCs. Primed by a sample-barcoded 5' primer and a J-beta primer mix, a second PCR proceeded for about 7 to 12 cycles. The template-switch adaptor, which had 12 random nucleotides, put a tag on each cDNA molecule. TCRdb redid the calling of the 5' RACE reads with MiXCR, one entry per CDR3 protein. The repertoire consists of hundreds of thousands of distinct CDR3 sequences, with more than 45% occurring once and the leading ten covering approximately 15%. V was trimmed by 9 bases and J by 7 bases, leaving 25 bases between them. Germline V gene data show CDR1 as MDHEN and CDR2 as SYDVKM. CDR3 length: 15 residues.

The chain employs TRBV28 and TRBJ2-7; TRBD2 is a possible D gene (6 bases). This clonotype was obtained from a woman of 80 years or more in good health. The specimen sequenced was blood. CDR3 region: CASKTPGLGKDEQYF. The CDR3 nucleotides read TGTGCCAGTAAGACACCGGGACTTGGAAAAGATGAGCAGTACTTC.